A single sample gave rise to the 25 T cell receptor beta chains below, sequenced in a study of Ad26.COV2.S vaccination and SARS-CoV-2 variants. Assay used: immunoSEQ multiplex PCR; TCRdb lists only in-frame clones, some missing. This table has some 7,000 clones, 84% appearing once. Material: peripheral blood, obtained after recovery from COVID-19. These receptors all stem from a human donor who had recovered from COVID-19.

The genes are TRBV11-2 and TRBJ2-1; D is undetermined. The ends were cut back, 6 bases at V and 4 bases at J, with 16 bases in the middle. The CDR3 totals 15 residues. CDR1 SGHAT and CDR2 FQNNGV come from the germline V gene. CDR3 DNA: TGTGCCAGCAGAACTGGTACTGCCCCTTACAATGAGCAGTTCTTC. Amino acid sequence: CASRTGTAPYNEQFF.

J is TRBJ2-2 and V is TRBV7-8, with 11 bases fitting TRBD2. The V segment lost 4 bases and the J segment 6 bases; nucleotides outside the gene matches: 4. The CDR3 length is 15 residues. Germline CDR1 reads SGHVS; CDR2 reads FQNEAQ. The CDR3 DNA reads TGTGCCAGCAGCTCCACTAGCGGGAGTGCCGGGGAGCTGTTTTTT. This sequence encodes CASSSTSGSAGELFF.

The J gene is TRBJ2-1, the V gene TRBV24-1; weak D call: TRBD2 (5 bases). The CDR3 length is 13 residues. Trimming shortened V by 9 bases and J by 9 bases, and 17 bases separated the two germline ends. Germline CDR1 and CDR2: KGHDR and SFDVKD. CDR3 bases: TGTGCCACCCGGGGTTCCGGGTGGGGTGAGCAGTTCTTC. Protein sequence: CATRGSGWGEQFF.

The chain links TRBV7-2 to TRBJ2-1; D might be TRBD2 (5 bases). The CDR3 consists of 13 residues. With 5 bases removed from V and 7 bases from J, the gap between germline ends came to 12 bases. Per the germline V gene, CDR1 is SGHTA and CDR2 is FQGNSA. CDR3 nucleotides: TGTGCCAGCAGCCCTCCGACGGGGAATGAGCAGTTCTTC. Translation: CASSPPTGNEQFF.

The chain recombines TRBV6-5 with TRBJ2-7, with D unclear. Trimming left V 5 bases short and J 5 bases short, with 16 bases between. This CDR3 contains 14 residues. Germline loops: CDR1 MNHEY, CDR2 SVGAGI. The DNA of the CDR3 is TGTGCCAGCAGTACCCCGACAAATCAACACGAGCAGTACTTC. Protein: CASSTPTNQHEQYF.

The rearrangement joins TRBV10-1 to TRBJ2-2; 8 positions match TRBD2. Germline V gene sequence: CDR1 WNHNN, CDR2 SYGVQD (reference sequence). The V gene end was trimmed by 7 bases and the J gene end by 1 base; junction bases not matched to a gene: 5. The CDR3 consists of 15 residues. The CDR3: CASKPTSGNTGELFF. The CDR3 DNA sequence: TGCGCCAGCAAACCCACTAGCGGGAACACCGGGGAGCTGTTTTTT.

V and J are TRBV7-2 and TRBJ1-1, with a weak D call TRBD1 (5 bases). Germline V lookup: CDR1 SGHTA, CDR2 FQGNSA. V lost 4 bases, J lost 1 base, and 10 bases lay in between. The CDR3 contains 14 residues. CDR3 DNA sequence: TGTGCCAGCAGCTCGGGACCGACGAACACTGAAGCTTTCTTT. This codes for CASSSGPTNTEAFF.

The CDR3 DNA follows: TGTGCCAGCAGCCTGACAGGGAGGACTGAAGCTTTCTTT. It codes for CASSLTGRTEAFF. The genes are TRBV6-5 and TRBJ1-1; 7 nucleotides align to TRBD1. CDR3 size: 13 residues. Per germline, CDR1 MNHEY and CDR2 SVGAGI. V shed 6 bases, J shed 5 bases, and the junction held 6 bases outside the gene matches.

This chain uses TRBV10-2 with TRBJ1-3, with D uncertain. Germline V CDR1 and CDR2: WSHSY, SAAADI. Trimming removed 6 bases at V and 4 bases at J, with 10 bases between. CDR3 size: 13 residues. The DNA of the CDR3 is TGCGCCAGCAGCCTAGGGTCCGGAAACACCATATATTTT. The encoded protein is CASSLGSGNTIYF.

The chain recombines TRBV5-5 with TRBJ1-5, with D possibly matching TRBD1 (5 bases). This CDR3 is 15 amino acids long. Germline V CDR1 and CDR2: SGHKS, YYEKEE (reference sequence). With 1 base removed from V and 1 base from J, the gap between germline ends came to 9 bases. In DNA, the CDR3 is TGTGCCAGCAGCTTGTACGGGGGGAGCAATCAGCCCCAGCATTTT. As protein: CASSLYGGSNQPQHF.

By share of the sample, this clone is medium-sized. In DNA, the CDR3 is TGTGCCAGCAGCTTAAGGACAGGACTCAATCAGCCCCAGCATTTT. Translated, it gives CASSLRTGLNQPQHF. The chain is built from TRBV7-2 and TRBJ1-5, with 7 bases matching TRBD1. CDR1 SGHTA and CDR2 FQGNSA come from the germline V gene. The CDR3 has 15 residues. J lost 3 bases, V lost 2 bases, and 4 bases had no gene match.

This clone was seen only a few times. The rearrangement links TRBV7-8 to TRBJ1-2, with D perhaps matching TRBD1 (5 bases). Germline V gene data show CDR1 as SGHVS and CDR2 as FQNEAQ. The CDR3 covers 13 residues. Trimming pared 1 base from V and 8 bases from J, leaving 11 bases between. This CDR3 is CASSLDWGEGYTF. The CDR3 bases are TGTGCCAGCAGCTTAGACTGGGGGGAAGGCTACACCTTC.

V and J are TRBV3-1 (or the pseudogene TRBV3-2) and TRBJ1-2; D is unclear. V lost 5 bases, J lost 3 bases, and 16 bases lay in between. The CDR3 has 15 residues. The germline V gene encodes CDR1 LGHDT and CDR2 YNNKEL (reference sequence). The CDR3 sequence: CASSDFGVADYGYTF. The CDR3 nucleotides are TGTGCCAGCAGCGATTTCGGGGTAGCGGACTATGGCTACACCTTC.

The rearrangement joins TRBV28 to TRBJ1-1; D is ambiguous. The V gene lost 6 bases and the J gene lost 0 bases, with 5 bases spanning the gap. Germline V gene data show CDR1 as MDHEN and CDR2 as SYDVKM. This CDR3 comprises 12 residues. CDR3 bases: TGTGCCAGCAGCAACTTGAACACTGAAGCTTTCTTT. Its protein product is CASSNLNTEAFF. The complete variable domain, with remaining parts taken from reference TRBV28 and TRBJ1-1, reads DVKVTQSSRYLVKRTGEKVFLECVQDMDHENMFWYRQDPGLGLRLIYFSYDVKMKEKGDIPEGYSVSREKKERFSLILESASTNQTSMYLCASSNLNTEAFFGQGTRLTVV.

The J gene is TRBJ2-1, the V gene TRBV7-9; D is perhaps TRBD1 or TRBD2 (5 bases each). Germline V gene lookup returns CDR1 SEHNR and CDR2 FQNEAQ (reference sequence). With 7 bases removed from V and 5 bases from J, the gap between germline ends came to 9 bases. The CDR3 is made up of 12 amino acids. The CDR3: CASNRGDNEQFF. CDR3 DNA sequence: TGTGCCAGCAACCGAGGGGACAATGAGCAGTTCTTC. The variable domain in full, completed from reference TRBV7-9 and TRBJ2-1, reads DTGVSQNPRHKITKRGQNVTFRCDPISEHNRLYWYRQTLGQGPEFLTYFQNEAQLEKSRLLSDRFSAERPKGSFSTLEIQRTEQGDSAMYLCASNRGDNEQFFGPGTRLTVL.

The chain is built from TRBV28 and TRBJ1-2; D may be TRBD1 (6 bases). The CDR3 covers 16 residues. V lost 10 bases and J lost 2, with 23 bases in between. CDR1 and CDR2 from the germline V gene are MDHEN and SYDVKM. The chain's CDR3 is CATLQGLGAGNYGYTF. CDR3 nucleotide sequence: TGTGCCACCCTACAGGGTTTGGGCGCCGGGAACTATGGCTACACCTTC.

V usage is TRBV5-6 and J usage is TRBJ1-4; D remains ambiguous. V lost 2 bases to trimming and J lost 4 bases, with 6 bases between them. Looked up from germline, CDR1 is SGHDT and CDR2 is YYEEEE. The CDR3 loop spans 13 amino acids. The CDR3 sequence: CASSLDLNEKLFF. The CDR3 region has the DNA TGTGCCAGCAGCTTAGACCTTAATGAAAAACTGTTTTTT. Complete variable domain (other parts from reference TRBV5-6 and TRBJ1-4): DAGVTQSPTHLIKTRGQQVTLRCSPKSGHDTVSWYQQALGQGPQFIFQYYEEEERQRGNFPDRFSGHQFPNYSSELNVNALLLGDSALYLCASSLDLNEKLFFGSGTQLSVL.

The rearrangement joins TRBV30 to TRBJ2-7; no clear D. In germline, CDR1 is GTSNPN, CDR2 SVGIG (reference sequence). The CDR3 has 13 amino acids. Trimming took 5 bases from V and 0 from J, leaving 11 bases between them. CDR3 bases: TGTGCCTGGGTGGGTCCGGGCTCCTACGAGCAGTACTTC. This codes for CAWVGPGSYEQYF.

A single count supports this clone. The chain is built from TRBV7-2 and TRBJ1-2; perhaps TRBD1 as D (5 bases). CDR1 SGHTA and CDR2 FQGNSA come from the germline V gene. Trimming took off 5 bases at V and 2 bases at J, with 15 bases between the two ends. The CDR3 covers 15 residues. CDR3 sequence: CASSPTGGTNYGYTF. As DNA, the CDR3 is TGTGCCAGCAGCCCGACTGGGGGGACCAACTATGGCTACACCTTC.

This sequence joins TRBV4-3 and TRBJ2-1, with D uncertain. The CDR3 length is 15 residues. Germline lookup yields CDR1 LGHNA and CDR2 YSLEER. V lost 0 bases and J lost 3, with 9 bases in between. The CDR3: CASSQELSNYNEQFF. CDR3 nucleotides: TGCGCCAGCAGCCAAGAGTTGTCTAACTACAATGAGCAGTTCTTC.

This clone was observed once. The gene calls are TRBV18 and TRBJ1-5; 10 bases align to TRBD1. V shed 3 bases, J shed 5 bases, and the junction held 10 bases outside the gene matches. Germline values: CDR1 KGHSH, CDR2 LQKENI. The CDR3 spans 17 residues. CDR3 sequence (DNA): TGTGCCAGCTCACCGGGACAGGGGACACCCATAGATCAGCCCCAGCATTTT. It codes for CASSPGQGTPIDQPQHF.

This chain joins TRBV5-1 and TRBJ1-6; D is possibly TRBD1 (6 bases). The CDR3 loop spans 15 amino acids. V was pared by 2 bases and J by 8 bases, with 14 bases between. From germline, CDR1 is SGHRS and CDR2 YFSETQ. The CDR3 DNA sequence: TGCGCCAGCAGCTTATACACAGGGAGGGATTCACCCCTCCACTTT. Residues: CASSLYTGRDSPLHF.

The chain is built from TRBV24-1 and TRBJ2-1, with D perhaps being TRBD1 or TRBD2 (5 bases each). The germline V and J ends were trimmed by 2 bases and 5 bases, with 12 bases remaining between them. The CDR3 totals 15 residues. Germline assignment: CDR1 KGHDR and CDR2 SFDVKD. The CDR3 DNA reads TGTGCCACCAGTGATTCCGGGGCCCTAAACAATGAGCAGTTCTTC. This encodes CATSDSGALNNEQFF.

This clone was recorded once. This chain joins TRBV29-1 and TRBJ1-1; D unresolved. This CDR3 region has 13 residues. V lost 5 bases, J lost 3 bases, and 13 bases lay in between. Per germline, CDR1 SQVTM and CDR2 ANQGSEA. In DNA, the CDR3 is TGCAGCGTTAAACTGAGAACGGACACTGAAGCTTTCTTT. Amino acids: CSVKLRTDTEAFF. Full variable domain (rest looked up from reference TRBV29-1 and TRBJ1-1): SAVISQKPSRDICQRGTSLTIQCQVDSQVTMMFWYRQQPGQSLTLIATANQGSEATYESGFVIDKFPISRPNLTFSTLTVSNMSPEDSSIYLCSVKLRTDTEAFFGQGTRLTVV.

The count of this clone is one. This chain uses TRBV10-2 with TRBJ2-5; 7 bases are shared with TRBD2. The CDR3 length is 15 residues. Germline V gives CDR1 WSHSY, CDR2 SAAADI. Trimming cost V 3 bases and J 1 base; bases outside gene matches: 5. The CDR3 loop reads CASSEGAGLQETQYF. The CDR3 nucleotides are TGCGCCAGCAGTGAAGGAGCGGGACTCCAAGAGACCCAGTACTTC.